Sequencing of this TCR beta chain was carried out in a study of blood T cells in healthy people across ages. On this clonotype itself: The junction differs from germline at one of its ends, possibly a read error.

Next came a second PCR, run for roughly 6 to 11 cycles, which used a sample-barcoded 5' primer along with a J-beta primer mix. One entry per CDR3 protein, called by TCRdb with MiXCR from the 5' RACE reads. The sample records 450,000 to 700,000 distinct CDR3 sequences, 25% to 30% being singletons. This CDR3 contains 13 residues. Germline-derived CDR1 and CDR2 are DFQATT and SNEGSKA (reference sequence). The sequenced material came from blood. The source of this sequence is a woman in her seventies in good health. This chain links TRBV20-1 with TRBJ1-2, with 9 bases that match TRBD1. DNA for the CDR3: TGCAGCTATTTCACAGGGGGCTTCCATGGCCACACCTTC. The encoded protein is CSYFTGGFHGHTF.